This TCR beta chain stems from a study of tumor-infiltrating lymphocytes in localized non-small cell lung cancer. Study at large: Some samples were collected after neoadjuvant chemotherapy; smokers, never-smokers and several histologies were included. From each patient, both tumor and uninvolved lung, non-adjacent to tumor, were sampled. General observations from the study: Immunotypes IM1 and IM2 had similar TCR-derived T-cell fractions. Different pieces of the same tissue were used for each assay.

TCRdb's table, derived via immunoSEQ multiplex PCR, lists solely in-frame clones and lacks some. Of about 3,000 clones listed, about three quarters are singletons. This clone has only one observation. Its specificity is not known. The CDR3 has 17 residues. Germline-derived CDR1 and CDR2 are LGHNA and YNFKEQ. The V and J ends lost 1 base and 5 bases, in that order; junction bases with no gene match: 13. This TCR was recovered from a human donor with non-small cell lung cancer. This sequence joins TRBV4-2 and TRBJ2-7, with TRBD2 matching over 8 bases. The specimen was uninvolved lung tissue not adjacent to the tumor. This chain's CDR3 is CASSQGTGGGLRNEQYF. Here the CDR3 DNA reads TGTGCCAGCAGCCAAGGGACCGGGGGGGGCCTCAGGAACGAGCAGTACTTC.